This entry is about one T cell receptor beta chain. Primers: 60 V beta forward and 13 J beta reverse. Assay used: immunoSEQ multiplex PCR; TCRdb lists only in-frame clones, some missing. Here the sample spans 100,000 to 120,000 clones, 90% being singletons. Trimming pared 4 bases from V and 2 bases from J, leaving 5 bases between. The CDR3 spans 13 residues. Looked up from germline, CDR1 is SNHLY and CDR2 is FYNNEI. Time point specified: after dendritic cell vaccination, including at tumor progression/relapse. These data come from a study of glioma-infiltrating T cells after dendritic cell vaccination.

The receptor comes from a human donor with glioblastoma. Material: blood, obtained after dendritic cell vaccination. V and J are TRBV2 and TRBJ2-2, with no clear D. CDR3 region: CASSVINTGELFF. The CDR3 DNA follows: TGTGCCAGCAGTGTTATTAACACCGGGGAGCTGTTTTTT.